The next 30 T cell receptor beta chains were all read from a single sample in a study of blood T cells in healthy people across ages. Using a J-beta primer mix together with a sample-barcoded 5' primer, a second PCR was run for about 6 to 11 cycles. TCRdb re-called the 5' RACE reads through MiXCR, storing one row per CDR3 protein. The sample lists approximately 1.5 million distinct CDR3 sequences; less than 45% were seen once. The sequencing sample was made of blood. The source is a woman aged 18-29 years in good health.

The chain has TRBV6-6 and TRBJ1-1; D gene unclear. V was pared by 5 bases and J by 5 bases, with 12 bases between. The CDR3 runs to 13 residues. Germline V gene sequence: CDR1 MNHNY, CDR2 SVGAGI (reference sequence). The CDR3 here is CASSHHKNTEAFF. The CDR3 bases are TGTGCCAGCAGTCATCACAAAAATACTGAAGCTTTCTTT.

A few counts support this clonotype. V is TRBV29-1 and J is TRBJ2-4, with 12 positions matching TRBD1. Gene TRBJ2-7 matches the end of the DNA better, so the J call may be wrong. Germline V gives CDR1 SQVTM, CDR2 ANQGSEA. The CDR3 length is 14 residues. This chain's CDR3 is CSVAGTGGFNEQYF. CDR3 nucleotides: TGCAGCGTAGCTGGGACAGGGGGCTTTAACGAGCAGTACTTC.

This clonotype was observed a handful of times. Just one base apart from a much larger clone, this may be a read error. This CDR3 is CASGLGYQETQYF. In DNA, the CDR3 is TGTGCCAGCGGCTTGGGGTACCAAGAGACCCAGTACTTC. The chain is built from TRBV7-2 and TRBJ2-5; no clear D gene. Germline CDR1 SGHTA, CDR2 FQGNSA. This CDR3 has 13 residues.

The chain couples TRBV18 to TRBJ2-1; perhaps TRBD2 as D (5 bases). The germline V gene has CDR1 KGHSH and CDR2 LQKENI. The CDR3 covers 16 residues. The V gene lost 3 bases and the J gene lost 0 bases, with 12 bases spanning the gap. CDR3 amino acids: CASSPRLRDSYNEQFF. As DNA, the CDR3 is TGTGCCAGCTCACCGAGATTACGGGACTCCTACAATGAGCAGTTCTTC.

This clonotype occurred many times. The chain links TRBV4-3 to TRBJ2-6; D gene ambiguous. This CDR3 is 16 amino acids long. With 4 bases removed from V and 0 bases from J, the gap between germline ends came to 10 bases. Germline V gives CDR1 LGHNA, CDR2 YSLEER. The CDR3 region has the DNA TGCGCCAGCAGCCCAGGTCCGGTCTCTGGGGCCAACGTCCTGACTTTC. This sequence encodes CASSPGPVSGANVLTF.

The chain joins TRBV12-3 or TRBV12-4 to TRBJ2-5, with 8 bases lining up with TRBD1. The DNA end lines up better with TRBJ2-7; the J call may be wrong. The CDR3 covers 14 residues. CDR3 amino acids: CASSLGQDINEQYF. The CDR3 DNA reads as TGTGCCAGCAGTCTGGGACAGGATATCAACGAGCAGTACTTC.

This clonotype was seen more than once but under ten times. The genes are TRBV19 and TRBJ2-7; D gene ambiguous. The CDR3 consists of 12 residues. CDR1 is LNHDA and CDR2 is SQIVND in the germline V gene (reference sequence). Trimming took 2 bases from V and 7 from J, leaving 9 bases between them. CDR3 in DNA: TGTGCCAGTAGTATACTGGCCAATGAGCAGTACTTC. Residues: CASSILANEQYF.

The chain joins TRBV20-1 to TRBJ2-1, with 10 nucleotides matching TRBD1. V lost 3 bases and J lost 3; bases outside the gene matches: 2. The CDR3 extends over 14 amino acids. The V gene's germline CDR1 is DFQATT and CDR2 SNEGSKA (reference sequence). The CDR3 DNA reads TGCAGTGCTAGTGGGGACAGGGGCTACAATGAGCAGTTCTTC. As protein: CSASGDRGYNEQFF.

This chain connects TRBV18 to TRBJ2-1, with D perhaps being TRBD1 or TRBD2 (5 bases each). The CDR3 loop spans 15 amino acids. Germline values: CDR1 KGHSH, CDR2 LQKENI. The V gene lost 0 bases and the J gene lost 5 bases, with 11 bases spanning the gap. The chain's CDR3 is CASSPPGVRNNEQFF. The CDR3, as DNA: TGTGCCAGCTCACCACCGGGGGTCAGGAACAATGAGCAGTTCTTC.

This clonotype was recorded a few times. V and J are TRBV7-2 and TRBJ2-7, with D perhaps being TRBD1 or TRBD2 (5 bases each). The ends were cut back, 5 bases at V and 0 bases at J, with 17 bases in the middle. The CDR3 consists of 16 residues. Germline CDR1 and CDR2: SGHTA and FQGNSA. As DNA, the CDR3 is TGTGCCAGCAGCCCTCAGGGAGCCTTGAGCTCCTACGAGCAGTACTTC. Protein product: CASSPQGALSSYEQYF.

This clonotype was recorded only once. The chain couples TRBV5-1 to TRBJ2-1, with D uncertain. Germline loops: CDR1 SGHRS, CDR2 YFSETQ. Trimming pared 0 bases from V and 9 bases from J, leaving 16 bases between. The CDR3 is 15 amino acids. CDR3 region: CASSLGSHRDGEQFF. In nucleotides, the CDR3 is TGCGCCAGCAGCTTGGGATCCCACCGCGACGGTGAGCAGTTCTTC.

The chain combines TRBV20-1 with TRBJ1-2, with TRBD1 as a possible D gene (5 bases). With 3 bases removed from V and 2 bases from J, the gap between germline ends came to 13 bases. In germline, CDR1 is DFQATT, CDR2 SNEGSKA (reference sequence). This CDR3 comprises 14 residues. The chain's CDR3 is CSARAGHQNYGYTF. The CDR3 nucleotides are TGCAGTGCTAGGGCCGGACATCAAAACTATGGCTACACCTTC.

This chain links TRBV6-5 with TRBJ1-5; TRBD1 might be the D (6 bases). Germline CDR1 reads MNHEY; CDR2 reads SVGAGI. This CDR3 has 13 amino acids. Trimming took 5 bases from V and 11 from J, leaving 16 bases between them. The CDR3 here is CASSRDIRGAQHF. The CDR3 nucleotides read TGTGCCAGCAGTAGGGACATCCGGGGGGCCCAGCATTTT.

The CDR3 sequence is CATSRLGQGGYEQYF. CDR3 nucleotide sequence: TGTGCCACCAGCAGACTTGGACAGGGGGGCTACGAGCAGTACTTC. This chain connects TRBV15 to TRBJ2-7; 10 nucleotides match TRBD1. CDR3 length equals 15 residues. V was pared by 2 bases and J by 3 bases, with 4 bases of the junction left unmatched. The germline CDR1 and CDR2 sequences are LNHNV and YYDKDF (reference sequence). Filled out from reference TRBV15 and TRBJ2-7, the complete variable domain reads DAMVIQNPRYQVTQFGKPVTLSCSQTLNHNVMYWYQQKSSQAPKLLFHYYDKDFNNEADTPDNFQSRRPNTSFCFLDIRSPGLGDTAMYLCATSRLGQGGYEQYFGPGTRLTVT.

Turning to this clonotype: The junction shows a germline mismatch at one end, possibly a read error. The chain carries TRBV7-9 and TRBJ2-7, with 7 nucleotides matching TRBD1. Per the germline V gene, CDR1 is SEHNR and CDR2 is FQNEAQ (reference sequence). The length of the CDR3 is 13 residues. CDR3 nucleotides: TGTGCCAGCAGCTCCTGGGACAGCTACGAGCAGGACTTC. This codes for CASSSWDSYEQDF. The entire variable domain, with the rest obtained from reference TRBV7-9 and TRBJ2-7, is as follows: DTGVSQNPRHKITKRGQNVTFRCDPISEHNRLYWYRQTLGQGPEFLTYFQNEAQLEKSRLLSDRFSAERPKGSFSTLEIQRTEQGDSAMYLCASSSWDSYEQDFGPGTRLTVT.

The V call is TRBV12-3 or TRBV12-4, the J call TRBJ1-1, with TRBD1 as a possible D gene (6 bases). CDR3 length equals 14 residues. V shed 3 bases and J shed 2 bases, with 10 bases lying between them. The CDR3 region is CASSFEGHNTEAFF. The CDR3 DNA reads TGTGCCAGCAGTTTTGAGGGACACAACACTGAAGCTTTCTTT.

This clonotype was picked up a small number of times. The V and J genes are TRBV7-9 and TRBJ1-1; D is uncertain. The CDR3 is 17 residues long. The germline gives CDR1 SEHNR, CDR2 FQNEAQ (reference sequence). The V end lost 3 bases, the J end lost 6 bases, and 23 bases lay between the germline ends. The CDR3: CASSLEVLRIPVPEAFF. Written as DNA, the CDR3 is TGTGCCAGCAGCTTGGAGGTCCTCCGGATCCCCGTCCCTGAAGCTTTCTTT.

This clonotype has a count of ten or more. This sequence joins TRBV20-1 and TRBJ2-7; D gene uncertain. The V gene lost 3 bases and the J gene lost 1 base, with 1 base spanning the gap. The CDR3 runs to 10 residues. Germline values: CDR1 DFQATT, CDR2 SNEGSKA (reference sequence). The CDR3 DNA reads TGCAGTGCTAGTTCCTACGAGCAGTACTTC. This sequence encodes CSASSYEQYF.

J is TRBJ2-5 and V is TRBV7-2; D remains ambiguous. This CDR3 is 13 amino acids long. Germline CDR1 reads SGHTA; CDR2 reads FQGNSA. With 3 bases removed from V and 5 bases from J, the gap between germline ends came to 10 bases. CDR3 region: CASSFGPRETQYF. CDR3 bases: TGTGCCAGCAGCTTCGGACCACGTGAGACCCAGTACTTC.

This clonotype was recorded a few times. The chain recombines TRBV12-3 or TRBV12-4 with TRBJ2-7, with 7 positions matching TRBD2. Gene TRBJ2-5 matches the end of the DNA better, so the J call may be wrong. The CDR3 consists of 14 residues. The chain's CDR3 is CASSPHSGFETQYF. CDR3 nucleotides: TGTGCCAGCAGCCCTCATAGCGGGTTCGAGACCCAGTACTTC.

In its sample, this clonotype was seen once. This chain connects TRBV20-1 to TRBJ1-5; 8 nucleotides line up with TRBD1. Germline V CDR1 and CDR2: DFQATT, SNEGSKA (reference sequence). The CDR3 runs to 16 residues. The ends lost 4 bases at V and 4 bases at J; junction bases unmatched: 12. The CDR3 is CSAIWTGLGGNQPQHF. The DNA for the CDR3 is TGCAGTGCTATCTGGACAGGGTTAGGGGGAAATCAGCCCCAGCATTTT.

This clonotype came up many times. This chain uses TRBV6-5 with TRBJ2-5, with 9 positions matching TRBD2. Germline V gives CDR1 MNHEY, CDR2 SVGAGI. This CDR3 contains 14 residues. With 10 bases clipped from V and 2 bases from J, the junction kept 8 bases outside the gene matches. The CDR3 coding sequence is TGTGCCACCCTAGCGGGGCCCGGGCAAGAGACCCAGTACTTC. It is translated as CATLAGPGQETQYF.

This clonotype was counted a few times. V gene TRBV9 combines with J gene TRBJ1-1; D is uncertain. Trimming took 0 bases from V and 6 from J, leaving 12 bases between them. Germline V lookup: CDR1 SGDLS, CDR2 YYNGEE. The CDR3 is 14 residues long. The CDR3 loop reads CASSVAFGEAEAFF. The CDR3, as DNA: TGTGCCAGCAGCGTAGCTTTCGGAGAGGCTGAAGCTTTCTTT.

V usage is TRBV24-1 and J usage is TRBJ2-6, with no clear D. This CDR3 spans 17 amino acids. The germline gives CDR1 KGHDR, CDR2 SFDVKD. Trimming left V 2 bases short and J 4 bases short, with 14 bases between. CDR3 protein: CATSDSSPRSGANVLTF. CDR3 DNA: TGTGCCACCAGTGATTCCTCTCCCAGGAGCGGGGCCAACGTCCTGACTTTC.

This sequence joins TRBV7-2 and TRBJ2-7; no definite D call. Trimming took off 2 bases at V and 1 base at J, with 18 bases between the two ends. The germline CDR1 and CDR2 sequences are SGHTA and FQGNSA. The CDR3 totals 17 residues. For the CDR3, the DNA is TGTGCCAGCAGCTTAAAGCCCCCCGAGCTTGTATCCTACGAGCAGTACTTC. Its protein is CASSLKPPELVSYEQYF.

This clonotype was seen only a few times. The chain is built from TRBV20-1 and TRBJ2-3; D call uncertain. CDR1 and CDR2 from the germline V gene are DFQATT and SNEGSKA (reference sequence). V was clipped by 4 bases and J by 6 bases, with 17 bases between them. The CDR3 runs 14 residues. The DNA for the CDR3 is TGCAGTGCTACAAGGCCCCCCAAGACGGATACGCAGTATTTT. It specifies CSATRPPKTDTQYF.

A word on this clonotype: At one boundary the junction diverges from the germline segment, which might be a read error. The V call is TRBV27, the J call TRBJ2-6; TRBD2 aligns across 10 bases. Germline assignment: CDR1 MNHEY and CDR2 SMNVEV (reference sequence). CDR3 length: 18 amino acids. The CDR3 reads CASSSGTSVHSGADVLTF. The CDR3 DNA reads as TGTGCCAGCAGTTCCGGGACTAGCGTTCACTCTGGGGCCGACGTCCTGACTTTC.

J is TRBJ1-2 and V is TRBV6-6; the D is unclear. The CDR3 length is 15 residues. Trimming left V 3 bases short and J 0 bases short, with 11 bases between. The V gene's germline CDR1 is MNHNY and CDR2 SVGAGI (reference sequence). The CDR3 region has the DNA TGTGCCAGCAGTTATACCGGGCCCTCTAACTATGGCTACACCTTC. Translated: CASSYTGPSNYGYTF.

This clonotype showed up many times. This chain links TRBV6-7 with TRBJ2-7; D may correspond to TRBD1 or TRBD2 (5 bases each). TRBV6-7 is flagged as an ORF with uncertain function. The CDR3 runs to 18 residues. Trimming took off 0 bases at V and 1 base at J, with 19 bases between the two ends. Here the CDR3 reads CASSYSMLGQGGSYEQYF. In DNA form, the CDR3 reads TGTGCCAGCAGTTACTCGATGTTGGGCCAGGGCGGGTCCTACGAGCAGTACTTC.

CDR3 loop: CASSLGWRTDTQYF. The DNA of the CDR3 is TGTGCCAGCAGCTTAGGCTGGCGCACAGATACGCAGTATTTT. The chain joins TRBV7-2 to TRBJ2-3; D not certain. The CDR3 is made up of 14 amino acids. The germline gives CDR1 SGHTA, CDR2 FQGNSA. V shed 1 base and J shed 1 base, with 6 bases lying between them.